The 10 T cell receptor beta chains reported below all come from one sample, sequenced in a study of identical twins. TCRdb used MiXCR to reprocess the 5' RACE reads, holding one entry per CDR3 protein. The data contain 1.5 million to 2 million distinct CDR3 sequences, about 30% of them singletons. Sequencing was carried out using cord blood. Source of these receptors: a newborn girl in good health.

The chain uses TRBV7-9 and TRBJ2-7; D not resolved. The CDR3 loop spans 12 amino acids. The germline CDR1 and CDR2 sequences are SEHNR and FQNEAQ (reference sequence). Between the trimmed V and J ends, which lost 2 bases and 7 bases, there was a span of 9 bases. In nucleotides, the CDR3 is TGTGCCAGCAGCTTAACGTTGGATGAGCAGTACTTC. This translates into CASSLTLDEQYF.

This clonotype came up a few times. This chain connects TRBV19 to TRBJ2-3; 8 bases align to TRBD1. Per germline, CDR1 LNHDA and CDR2 SQIVND (reference sequence). V shed 9 bases and J 5 bases; nucleotides not matched to a gene: 13. The CDR3 runs to 15 residues. CDR3 sequence reads: CASKLTGVGGDTQYF. CDR3 nucleotides: TGTGCCAGCAAATTGACAGGGGTCGGCGGAGATACGCAGTATTTT.

V is TRBV20-1 and J is TRBJ1-2, with 7 nucleotides matching TRBD1. The germline V gene has CDR1 DFQATT and CDR2 SNEGSKA (reference sequence). The length of the CDR3 is 17 residues. Unmatched junction bases numbered 14, after V lost 3 bases and J lost 1 base. The CDR3: CSARGGTEIIFNYGYTF. The CDR3 region has the DNA TGCAGTGCTAGGGGCGGGACAGAGATCATTTTTAACTATGGCTACACCTTC.

The table lists this clonotype with a few counts. The chain joins TRBV28 to TRBJ2-5; 7 bases fit TRBD1. The J call is in doubt because the DNA end fits TRBJ2-7 better. The CDR3 is made up of 15 amino acids. Germline CDR1 reads MDHEN; CDR2 reads SYDVKM. The CDR3 coding sequence is TGTGCCAGCAGGTTGAGAGGACAGGCCCCCTACGAGCAGTACTTC. Translated: CASRLRGQAPYEQYF.

This clonotype was counted at least ten times. This chain links TRBV3-1 with TRBJ2-1, with D possibly being TRBD2 (5 bases). The CDR3 loop spans 15 amino acids. Trimming pared 1 base from V and 5 bases from J, leaving 12 bases between. Germline CDR1 reads LGHDT; CDR2 reads YNNKEL (reference sequence). The CDR3 protein is CASSQVRTHNNEQFF. Here the CDR3 DNA reads TGTGCCAGCAGCCAAGTCAGGACTCACAACAATGAGCAGTTCTTC.

The chain joins TRBV30 to TRBJ1-5; TRBD1 matches 7 bases. CDR1 is GTSNPN, CDR2 SVGIG, per germline (reference sequence). The CDR3 contains 13 residues. The ends lost 3 bases at V and 4 bases at J; junction bases unmatched: 3. The CDR3 here is CAWRDRRNQPQHF. CDR3 nucleotide sequence: TGTGCCTGGAGGGACAGGAGAAATCAGCCCCAGCATTTT.

The CDR3 bases are TGTGCCATCACCCCTGACCTCAGGGTTCAGCCCCAGCATTTT. Translated, it gives CAITPDLRVQPQHF. The chain uses TRBV10-3 and TRBJ1-5, with D perhaps matching TRBD1 (5 bases). This CDR3 contains 14 residues. V shed 7 bases and J shed 6 bases, with 16 bases lying between them. Germline assignment: CDR1 ENHRY and CDR2 SYGVKD.

This chain links TRBV27 with TRBJ2-7; 7 bases are shared with TRBD1. The germline gives CDR1 MNHEY, CDR2 SMNVEV (reference sequence). With V trimmed by 3 bases and J by 1 base, 9 bases remained unmatched. CDR3 length equals 16 residues. The CDR3 nucleotides are TGTGCCAGCAGTTTCCATAGGACAGGTCCTTCCTACGAGCAGTACTTC. Its protein product is CASSFHRTGPSYEQYF.

The chain uses TRBV7-2 and TRBJ1-2; D gene uncertain. CDR3 length: 15 amino acids. Trimming stripped 2 bases from V and 1 base from J, with 11 bases between. From germline, CDR1 is SGHTA and CDR2 FQGNSA. For the CDR3, the DNA is TGTGCCAGCAGCTTAAGTCTATTCCTTAACTATGGCTACACCTTC. As protein: CASSLSLFLNYGYTF.

The chain recombines TRBV5-5 with TRBJ2-7, with 10 bases fitting TRBD2. This CDR3 is 15 amino acids long. CDR1 SGHKS and CDR2 YYEKEE come from the germline V gene (reference sequence). The ends lost 6 bases at V and 2 bases at J; junction bases unmatched: 8. Written as DNA, the CDR3 is TGTGCCAGCACCCGAGGGACTAGCGTAACCTACGAGCAGTACTTC. Its translation is CASTRGTSVTYEQYF.